The 2 T cell receptor beta chains in this list originate from one sample, sequenced in a study of technical replicates of blood from several donors. The repertoire was sequenced with immunoSEQ multiplex PCR; TCRdb's copy has only in-frame clones and lacks some. Here the sample spans about 95,000 clones, around 96% being singletons. The sequencing sample was made of T cells isolated from PBMCs. These receptors were obtained from a human donor in good health.

The chain couples TRBV7-9 to TRBJ1-5, with D uncertain. The CDR3 has 12 amino acids. Germline CDR1 and CDR2: SEHNR and FQNEAQ (reference sequence). The germline V and J ends were trimmed by 1 base and 12 bases, with 10 bases remaining between them. The CDR3 protein is CASSLEVPVQHF. In DNA form, the CDR3 reads TGTGCCAGCAGCTTAGAAGTCCCAGTCCAGCATTTT.

V gene TRBV28 combines with J gene TRBJ2-1; 12 bases align to TRBD2. The germline V gene encodes CDR1 MDHEN and CDR2 SYDVKM. The V and J ends lost 4 bases and 1 base, in that order; junction bases with no gene match: 5. There are 17 residues in the CDR3. For the CDR3, the DNA is TGTGCCAGCAGTTCCACCACTAGCGGGAGGTCCTACAATGAGCAGTTCTTC. This codes for CASSSTTSGRSYNEQFF. Drawing the rest from reference TRBV28 and TRBJ2-1, the complete variable domain is DVKVTQSSRYLVKRTGEKVFLECVQDMDHENMFWYRQDPGLGLRLIYFSYDVKMKEKGDIPEGYSVSREKKERFSLILESASTNQTSMYLCASSSTTSGRSYNEQFFGPGTRLTVL.